This TCR beta chain emerged from a study of breast tumors, draining lymph nodes, adjacent tissues. The ends lost 0 bases at V and 9 bases at J; junction bases unmatched: 5. CDR3 length: 13 amino acids. Germline loops: CDR1 SGHTA, CDR2 FQGNSA. The sample holds many counts of this clonotype. What it recognizes is unknown. MiXCR, applied by TCRdb to the multiplex PCR reads, yields one record per CDR3 protein. The sample lists tens of thousands of distinct CDR3 sequences, around 40% occurring once. Notes on the study in general: Tumor TCR diversity was below lymph nodes but above nontumor tissue.

The V gene is TRBV7-2, the J gene TRBJ2-7, with 7 bases lining up with TRBD1. Sequenced: breast tumor tissue. The TCR was taken from a female donor with breast cancer. Some clones in this sample may be carry-over from other donors' samples. The CDR3 reads CASSLALGGGQYF. The CDR3 nucleotides read TGTGCCAGCAGCTTAGCGCTAGGGGGCGGGCAGTACTTC.